This T cell receptor (beta chain) was retrieved from a study of blood T cell repertoires in COVID-19. In the study overall: Samples taken during acute and convalescent COVID-19 were collected in the United States, Italy and Spain. In each case, the material was cDNA or gDNA derived from T cells, B-cell-depleted T cells, or PBMCs.

Authors' methods: From reference gene primer amplification, estimates of nucleated cell counts were derived. Assay used: immunoSEQ multiplex PCR; TCRdb lists only in-frame clones, some missing. Clonal size and the V and J genes are those of that table, whereas D and trimming came from the DNA. The table includes 110,000 or so clones, around 82% detected once. This CDR3 spans 15 amino acids. From germline, CDR1 is SEHNR and CDR2 FQNEAQ (reference sequence). J lost 7 bases, V lost 7 bases, and 13 bases had no gene match. Input material: peripheral blood. The TCR was taken from a human donor in a cohort sampled during active or convalescent COVID-19. The chain couples TRBV7-9 to TRBJ2-1; 7 bases match TRBD2. CDR3 DNA sequence: TGTGCCAGCACCCCGCCGGGACTAAAGTCGAATGAGCAGTTCTTC. Protein product: CASTPPGLKSNEQFF.